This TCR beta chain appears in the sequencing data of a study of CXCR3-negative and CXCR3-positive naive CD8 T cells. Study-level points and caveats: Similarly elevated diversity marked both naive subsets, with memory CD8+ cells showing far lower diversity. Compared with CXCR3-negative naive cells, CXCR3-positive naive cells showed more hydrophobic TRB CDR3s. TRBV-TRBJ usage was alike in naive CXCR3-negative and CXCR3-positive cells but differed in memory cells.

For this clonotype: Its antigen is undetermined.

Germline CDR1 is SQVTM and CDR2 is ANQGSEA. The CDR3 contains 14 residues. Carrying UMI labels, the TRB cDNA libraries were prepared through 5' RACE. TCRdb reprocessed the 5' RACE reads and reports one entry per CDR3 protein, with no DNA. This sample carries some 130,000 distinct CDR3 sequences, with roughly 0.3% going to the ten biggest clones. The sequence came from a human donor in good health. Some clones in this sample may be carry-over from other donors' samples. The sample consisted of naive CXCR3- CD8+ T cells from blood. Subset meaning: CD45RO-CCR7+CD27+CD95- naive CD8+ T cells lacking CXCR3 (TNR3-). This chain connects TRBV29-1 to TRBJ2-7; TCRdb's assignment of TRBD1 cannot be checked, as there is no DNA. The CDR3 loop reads CSASNTGETYEQYF.